One sample yielded the 3 T cell receptor beta chains listed below, sequenced in a study of response to subunit inactivated influenza vaccine. TCRdb itself ran the RT-PCR reads through MiXCR, one entry per CDR3 protein. The table includes fewer than 400,000 distinct CDR3 sequences, less than 25% detected once. This specimen was PBMCs from blood, taken roughly 20 months after vaccination. Receptors originate from a man aged 50 to 75 who received an inactivated influenza vaccine.

CDR3 region: CASSYAQEGQPQHF. The CDR3, as DNA: TGTGCCAGCAGTTATGCCCAGGAGGGTCAGCCCCAGCATTTT. V is TRBV6-2 or TRBV6-3 and J is TRBJ1-5, with D unresolved. This CDR3 comprises 14 residues. V lost 3 bases, J lost 6 bases, and 12 bases lay in between. Germline-derived CDR1 and CDR2 are MNHEY and SVGEGT.

The table lists this clonotype with many counts. V and J are TRBV5-1 and TRBJ1-1; D is unresolved. Germline CDR1 and CDR2: SGHRS and YFSETQ. Trimming pared 0 bases from V and 6 bases from J, leaving 6 bases between. This CDR3 region has 12 residues. The CDR3 sequence is CASSLDGAEAFF. The CDR3 nucleotides are TGCGCCAGCAGCTTGGATGGGGCTGAAGCTTTCTTT.

This chain connects TRBV10-3 to TRBJ2-2; possibly TRBD2 for D (6 bases). The CDR3 is 16 amino acids. V was cut by 0 bases and J by 4 bases, with 12 bases left in between. The germline V gene encodes CDR1 ENHRY and CDR2 SYGVKD. The CDR3 DNA is TGTGCCATCAGTGAGTCCACGGGGGATATCACCGGGGAGCTGTTTTTT. Protein product: CAISESTGDITGELFF.